This TCR beta chain derives from a study of shared clonotypes between healthy human individuals. This clone showed up just once. Sequencing was performed with immunoSEQ multiplex PCR; in TCRdb, only in-frame clones are kept and a portion is missing. The table lists fewer than 1.6 million clones, roughly 98.5% of them singletons. V lost 3 bases and J 8 bases, leaving 10 bases between the germline ends. Looked up from germline, CDR1 is MDHEN and CDR2 is SYDVKM. The CDR3 loop spans 12 amino acids. This clonotype was obtained from a man between 25 and 39 years old in good health. Sequenced input: naive CD4+ T cells sorted from blood. The subset: CD45RA+ positively selected. The chain uses TRBV28 and TRBJ1-1; D is perhaps TRBD1 (5 bases). The CDR3 loop is CASSFFRGEAFF. CDR3 bases: TGTGCCAGCAGTTTCTTTAGGGGCGAAGCTTTCTTT.